This is a list of T cell receptor beta chains from one sample in a study of T cell responses to AZD1222 COVID-19 vaccine. The data were produced by immunoSEQ multiplex PCR, yet TCRdb's version contains in-frame clones alone and is incomplete. The table has over 100,000 clones, 85% to 90% seen once. The sample was peripheral blood, taken on day 0 of AZD1222 vaccination. The receptors here all came from an adult in good health. Each CDR3 is given with its conserved first and last residue. The order of the fields is clone size, V gene, J gene, CDR3 length, D gene, CDR3 DNA, CDR3 protein. A D gene is named only where the DNA matches it firmly. Where a row states a size, it is once, few, many or the class of an expanded clone; other rows omit it.

clone_size: .; v_call: TRBV5-1; j_call: TRBJ1-1; cdr3_length: 15; d_call: .; cdr3_nt: TGCGCCAGCAGCCCGAACAGGGATCGTCTTCTTGAAGCTTTCTTT; cdr3_aa: CASSPNRDRLLEAFF
clone_size: .; v_call: TRBV6-6; j_call: TRBJ1-2; cdr3_length: 14; d_call: .; cdr3_nt: TGTGCCAGCAGTTACTCGGAAGCTAACTATGGCTACACCTTC; cdr3_aa: CASSYSEANYGYTF
clone_size: .; v_call: TRBV7-9; j_call: TRBJ1-2; cdr3_length: 13; d_call: .; cdr3_nt: TGTGCCAGCAGCTTAATGTACCACTATGGCTACACCTTC; cdr3_aa: CASSLMYHYGYTF
clone_size: .; v_call: TRBV18; j_call: TRBJ2-7; cdr3_length: 15; d_call: TRBD2; cdr3_nt: TGTGCCAGCTCACCTACTAGCGGAAGCTCCTACGAGCAGTACTTC; cdr3_aa: CASSPTSGSSYEQYF
clone_size: .; v_call: TRBV28; j_call: TRBJ1-1; cdr3_length: 13; d_call: .; cdr3_nt: TGTGCCAGCGGGAACCGGTGGAACACTGAAGCTTTCTTT; cdr3_aa: CASGNRWNTEAFF
clone_size: .; v_call: TRBV4-1; j_call: TRBJ2-7; cdr3_length: 14; d_call: TRBD1; cdr3_nt: TGCGCCAGCAGCCGAGGACAGGGAAACAACGAGCAGTACTTC; cdr3_aa: CASSRGQGNNEQYF
clone_size: .; v_call: TRBV5-1; j_call: TRBJ2-7; cdr3_length: 15; d_call: .; cdr3_nt: TGCGCCAGCAGCTTAGGGACCGAGCCCTCCTACGAGCAGTACTTC; cdr3_aa: CASSLGTEPSYEQYF
clone_size: .; v_call: TRBV3-1/TRBV3-2; j_call: TRBJ1-6; cdr3_length: 16; d_call: .; cdr3_nt: TGTGCCAGCAGCCAAGATATCCCAGGGAATAATTCACCCCTCCACTTT; cdr3_aa: CASSQDIPGNNSPLHF
clone_size: .; v_call: TRBV10-2; j_call: TRBJ1-6; cdr3_length: 15; d_call: .; cdr3_nt: TGCGCCACCACGGGGGGCCCGGGAGGTAATTCACCCCTCCACTTT; cdr3_aa: CATTGGPGGNSPLHF
clone_size: .; v_call: TRBV5-6; j_call: TRBJ1-1; cdr3_length: 15; d_call: .; cdr3_nt: TGTGCCAGCAGCCTAGGTGGGGGGCTCGGTGTGGAAGCTTTCTTT; cdr3_aa: CASSLGGGLGVEAFF
clone_size: .; v_call: TRBV7-9; j_call: TRBJ1-5; cdr3_length: 16; d_call: .; cdr3_nt: TGTGCCAGCAGCCCCACGACGGGGGGATCGATAGAGCCCCAGCATTTT; cdr3_aa: CASSPTTGGSIEPQHF
clone_size: .; v_call: TRBV20-1; j_call: TRBJ2-3; cdr3_length: 10; d_call: .; cdr3_nt: TGCAGTGCTGAAAGGGATACGCAGTATTTT; cdr3_aa: CSAERDTQYF
clone_size: once; v_call: TRBV6-2/TRBV6-3; j_call: TRBJ2-7; cdr3_length: 15; d_call: .; cdr3_nt: TGTGCCAGCAGTTCAGGCCGGAGAGGACGTCACGAGCAGTACTTC; cdr3_aa: CASSSGRRGRHEQYF
clone_size: .; v_call: TRBV7-2; j_call: TRBJ2-3; cdr3_length: 13; d_call: .; cdr3_nt: TGTGCCAGCAGCTCCCGGGCCGGAGATACGCAGTATTTT; cdr3_aa: CASSSRAGDTQYF
clone_size: .; v_call: TRBV18; j_call: TRBJ2-7; cdr3_length: 11; d_call: .; cdr3_nt: TGTGCCAGCTCACCGGACAGAATCCTGTACTTC; cdr3_aa: CASSPDRILYF
clone_size: .; v_call: TRBV30; j_call: TRBJ2-1; cdr3_length: 14; d_call: TRBD2; cdr3_nt: TGTGCCTGGTGGGAGGGATTCTCGGGCAATGAGCAGTTCTTC; cdr3_aa: CAWWEGFSGNEQFF
clone_size: once; v_call: TRBV10-3; j_call: TRBJ1-6; cdr3_length: 12; d_call: .; cdr3_nt: TGTGCCATCAGGGACAATAATTCACCCCTCCACTTT; cdr3_aa: CAIRDNNSPLHF
clone_size: .; v_call: TRBV10-2; j_call: TRBJ2-4; cdr3_length: 15; d_call: TRBD1; cdr3_nt: TGCGCCAGCCAAGGGGATACAGGGGGCAGGAACATTCAGTACTTC; cdr3_aa: CASQGDTGGRNIQYF
clone_size: .; v_call: TRBV29-1; j_call: TRBJ2-3; cdr3_length: 14; d_call: .; cdr3_nt: TGCAGCGTTGGGGTAGCGAAAAGCACAGATACGCAGTATTTT; cdr3_aa: CSVGVAKSTDTQYF
clone_size: .; v_call: TRBV28; j_call: TRBJ2-7; cdr3_length: 13; d_call: TRBD1; cdr3_nt: TGTGCCAGCAGTTCGACAGGGGGATACGAGCAGTACTTC; cdr3_aa: CASSSTGGYEQYF
clone_size: .; v_call: TRBV28; j_call: TRBJ1-6; cdr3_length: 16; d_call: .; cdr3_nt: TGTGCCAGCCAGCCGGGGGGGGTCCAATATAATTCACCCCTCCACTTT; cdr3_aa: CASQPGGVQYNSPLHF
clone_size: .; v_call: TRBV7-2; j_call: TRBJ2-5; cdr3_length: 15; d_call: .; cdr3_nt: TGTGCCAGCAGCCCAAGACTAGTTGGGTCGGAGACCCAGTACTTC; cdr3_aa: CASSPRLVGSETQYF
clone_size: .; v_call: TRBV13; j_call: TRBJ2-1; cdr3_length: 13; d_call: .; cdr3_nt: TGTGCCAGCAGCTTATGGGAGAACAATGAGCAGTTCTTC; cdr3_aa: CASSLWENNEQFF
clone_size: .; v_call: TRBV18; j_call: TRBJ1-1; cdr3_length: 12; d_call: .; cdr3_nt: TGTGCCAGCTCACCAAAGGGAACTGAAGCTTTCTTT; cdr3_aa: CASSPKGTEAFF
clone_size: few; v_call: TRBV4-2; j_call: TRBJ2-1; cdr3_length: 16; d_call: .; cdr3_nt: TGTGCCAGCAGCCAAGGCGGACAGAGAGCTTACAATGAGCAGTTCTTC; cdr3_aa: CASSQGGQRAYNEQFF
clone_size: .; v_call: TRBV6-1; j_call: TRBJ2-1; cdr3_length: 14; d_call: .; cdr3_nt: TGTGCCAGCAGTGAGACTTTACAAATGGATGAGCAGTTCTTC; cdr3_aa: CASSETLQMDEQFF
clone_size: .; v_call: TRBV5-1; j_call: TRBJ2-5; cdr3_length: 13; d_call: .; cdr3_nt: TGCGCCAGCAGCTCCCCGGGAATGGAGACCCAGTACTTC; cdr3_aa: CASSSPGMETQYF